One sample yielded the 14 T cell receptor beta chains listed below, sequenced in a study of blood T cell repertoires in COVID-19 (TCRdb year 2020). Libraries were built with the immunoSEQ multiplex PCR assay. TCRdb took over this immuneACCESS table, retaining in-frame rearrangements with V and J assigned. Such tables are incomplete; in checked studies, under half of the missing clones stem from an unresolved V gene, and the remainder is unexplained. This sample has 450,000 to 500,000 clones in its table, and about nine tenths of those were observed once. Approximately 8% of the sample rests with the top ten. Sequencing used PBMCs or T cells enriched from blood (not recorded which). These receptors all come from a woman between 55 and 75 years old who had recovered from COVID-19.

The chain has TRBV27 and TRBJ1-2, with a tentative D call TRBD1 (6 bases). The V end lost 3 bases, the J end lost 1 base, and 18 bases lay between the germline ends. Germline V gene data show CDR1 as MNHEY and CDR2 as SMNVEV (reference sequence). The CDR3 extends over 17 amino acids. This CDR3 is CASSFSARGGLNYGYTF. In DNA, the CDR3 is TGTGCCAGCAGTTTCAGTGCTAGGGGGGGGCTTAACTATGGCTACACCTTC.

The chain recombines TRBV11-2 with TRBJ2-7; 10 nucleotides align to TRBD1. This CDR3 is 15 amino acids long. The junction had 3 bases not matched to a gene; V was cut back by 2 bases and J by 2 bases. CDR1 and CDR2 from the germline V gene are SGHAT and FQNNGV. CDR3 region: CASSLPGQGPYEQYF. The CDR3 DNA follows: TGTGCCAGCAGCTTACCGGGACAGGGGCCCTACGAGCAGTACTTC.

This clone was counted between two and nine times. The chain has TRBV2 and TRBJ2-7; 8 positions agree with TRBD1. CDR3 length: 14 amino acids. The V and J ends lost 6 bases and 3 bases, in that order; junction bases with no gene match: 7. Germline-derived CDR1 and CDR2 are SNHLY and FYNNEI. The CDR3, as DNA: TGTGCCAGCAGGGCCGGGACAGGAATCTACGAGCAGTACTTC. As protein: CASRAGTGIYEQYF.

V gene TRBV27 combines with J gene TRBJ2-3, with 8 nucleotides matching TRBD2. Losses at the gene ends were 2 bases for V and 6 bases for J; bases not matched to a gene: 13. Germline loops: CDR1 MNHEY, CDR2 SMNVEV (reference sequence). This CDR3 has 17 residues. CDR3 residues: CASSLKRLAGKWDTQYF. The CDR3, as DNA: TGTGCCAGCAGTTTAAAGAGGTTAGCGGGGAAGTGGGATACGCAGTATTTT.

The chain couples TRBV10-3 to TRBJ2-1; 9 nucleotides line up with TRBD2. V lost 4 bases and J lost 5; bases outside the gene matches: 6. The CDR3 contains 15 residues. Germline CDR1 and CDR2: ENHRY and SYGVKD. CDR3 sequence (DNA): TGTGCCATCAGTGCTCTGCGGGGGGGCCACAATGAGCAGTTCTTC. It encodes CAISALRGGHNEQFF.

This chain joins TRBV19 and TRBJ2-4; a weak D match, TRBD1 (6 bases). The CDR3 extends over 14 amino acids. CDR1 LNHDA and CDR2 SQIVND come from the germline V gene (reference sequence). Deletions cut 10 bases from V and 1 base from J, with 14 bases between. The CDR3 is CATQGSLAKNIQYF. The DNA of the CDR3 is TGTGCCACACAGGGAAGTTTGGCCAAAAACATTCAGTACTTC. The full variable domain, in which reference TRBV19 and TRBJ2-4 provide the parts outside the CDR3, is DGGITQSPKYLFRKEGQNVTLSCEQNLNHDAMYWYRQDPGQGLRLIYYSQIVNDFQKGDIAEGYSVSREKKESFPLTVTSAQKNPTAFYLCATQGSLAKNIQYFGAGTRLSVL.

The chain employs TRBV10-3 and TRBJ2-3, with TRBD2 identical over 16 bases. The CDR3 is made up of 16 amino acids. Germline CDR1 reads ENHRY; CDR2 reads SYGVKD. The J segment lost 7 bases and the V segment lost 8 bases, leaving 9 bases of the junction unmatched. In nucleotides, the CDR3 is TGTGCCATCGGGACTAGCGGGGGGGTTGGTTCAAATACGCAGTATTTT. Encoded protein: CAIGTSGGVGSNTQYF.

The V and J genes are TRBV11-2 and TRBJ1-2; D is uncertain. Germline-derived CDR1 and CDR2 are SGHAT and FQNNGV. V lost 4 bases, J lost 4 bases, and 10 bases lay in between. The CDR3 consists of 13 residues. CDR3 protein: CASSSGQTYGYTF. CDR3 nucleotide sequence: TGTGCCAGCAGCTCTGGGCAGACCTATGGCTACACCTTC.

Note on this clone: Germline and junction disagree at one end, which may indicate a read error. The CDR3 bases are TGTGCCACCAGTACAGGGGATAATTCACCCCTCCACTTT. It codes for CATSTGDNSPLHF. The J gene is TRBJ1-6, the V gene TRBV10-3, with TRBD1 identical over 7 bases. The CDR3 extends over 13 amino acids. From germline, CDR1 is ENHRY and CDR2 SYGVKD.

This clone was found once. The V call is TRBV5-1, the J call TRBJ1-1; D is perhaps TRBD1 (6 bases). CDR1 is SGHRS, CDR2 YFSETQ, per germline. CDR3 length equals 14 residues. Trimming shortened V by 1 base and J by 4 bases, and 11 bases separated the two germline ends. CDR3 protein: CASSLRGGATEAFF. The CDR3 DNA sequence: TGCGCCAGCAGCTTGAGAGGGGGTGCCACTGAAGCTTTCTTT.

The V and J genes are TRBV5-6 and TRBJ1-2, with 7 bases identical to TRBD1. CDR1 is SGHDT, CDR2 YYEEEE, per germline. The CDR3 sequence is 15 residues long. V lost 4 bases and J lost 4; bases outside the gene matches: 10. This CDR3 is CASSPRQGRSYGYTF. The CDR3 nucleotides read TGTGCCAGCAGCCCCCGACAGGGAAGGTCCTATGGCTACACCTTC.

The V call is TRBV3-1 (or the pseudogene TRBV3-2), the J call TRBJ2-3; 11 positions agree with TRBD2. The CDR3 is made up of 19 amino acids. Germline CDR1 LGHDT, CDR2 YNNKEL (reference sequence). Trimming cost V 0 bases and J 0 bases; bases outside gene matches: 8. CDR3 sequence reads: CASSQDRASGGSSTDTQYF. The CDR3 region has the DNA TGTGCCAGCAGCCAAGATCGGGCTAGCGGGGGGTCTAGCACAGATACGCAGTATTTT.

The chain carries TRBV19 and TRBJ1-5; the match to TRBD1 covers 7 bases. This CDR3 is built from 17 residues. Unmatched junction bases numbered 10, after V lost 5 bases and J lost 0 bases. Germline lookup yields CDR1 LNHDA and CDR2 SQIVND (reference sequence). The CDR3 here is CASSPRMTGYSNQPQHF. CDR3 in DNA: TGTGCCAGTAGTCCCCGGATGACAGGGTATAGCAATCAGCCCCAGCATTTT.

A note on this clone: Other DNA sequences in the sample encode the same CDR3. The J gene is TRBJ1-6, the V gene TRBV12-3 or TRBV12-4; 7 bases match TRBD1. The CDR3 contains 13 residues. The trim removed 3 bases at V and 7 bases at J, leaving 0 bases unmatched. CDR3 nucleotides: TGTGCCAGCAGTTTGACAGGGAATTCACCCCTCCACTTT. Translation gives CASSLTGNSPLHF.